Listed below are T cell receptor beta chains from one sample, sequenced in a study of blood T cell repertoires in COVID-19. Some clones are missing from TCRdb's copy, which holds only in-frame ones; the method was immunoSEQ multiplex PCR. The sample has 95,000 to 100,000 clones, roughly nine tenths seen once; the top ten hold approximately 15%. Sequencing used peripheral blood. The receptors originated from a man aged 45-60 years with acute or convalescent COVID-19. Both conserved end residues are part of each CDR3. D genes are given only for firm matches.

>TRBV5-8|TRBJ1-1|TRBD1
CASSLTGQGTSEAFF
>TRBV20-1|TRBJ1-2|TRBD1
CSASTGGTNYGYTF
>TRBV2|TRBJ1-5|NA
CASSEEGGNQPQHF
>TRBV6-5|TRBJ1-5|NA
CASRGHRASNQPQHF
>TRBV5-8|TRBJ1-5|TRBD1
CASSSGQGVGNQPQHF
>TRBV6-5|TRBJ2-3|TRBD2
CASSYSGLAGTDTQYF
>TRBV11-2|TRBJ1-5|NA
CASSLGGHPGNQPQHF
>TRBV11-3|TRBJ1-4|TRBD1
CASSTGTGGSNEKLFF
>TRBV5-1|TRBJ1-1|TRBD1
CASSLAGQAVNTEAFF
>TRBV9|TRBJ2-5|NA
CASSVGGRGQETQYF
>TRBV4-3|TRBJ2-2|NA
CASSITQNTGELFF
>TRBV18|TRBJ2-3|NA
CASSPREQADTQYF
>TRBV19|TRBJ2-1|TRBD2
CASRRRASGGAPSPNNEQFF
>TRBV5-1|TRBJ2-5|NA
CASSTTSGTRQETQYF
>TRBV12-3/TRBV12-4|TRBJ1-2|NA
CASSTLGAYGYTF
>TRBV24-1|TRBJ2-7|TRBD1
CATSEGQGYPEQYF
>TRBV7-2|TRBJ2-1|NA
CASSIGTGGYNEQFF
>TRBV9|TRBJ1-1|NA
CASTNRTGGRNTEAFF
>TRBV6-4|TRBJ2-2|TRBD2
CASSALAGGSAANTGELFF
>TRBV2|TRBJ2-1|TRBD2
CASKREGVEQFF
>TRBV3-1/TRBV3-2|TRBJ1-6|NA
CASSQESSRGSSYNSPLHF
>TRBV11-3|TRBJ2-3|TRBD1
CASSPGTGGTDTQYF
>TRBV5-1|TRBJ1-2|NA
CASSQQGTVGYGYTF
>TRBV18|TRBJ2-7|TRBD1
CASSPLSDRGPHEQYF
>TRBV24-1|TRBJ2-1|TRBD2
CATSPSGGYNEQFF
>TRBV11-2|TRBJ1-1|NA
CASSHFDRRTEAFF
>TRBV5-1|TRBJ2-1|TRBD2
CASSLATGTSGGLLYNEQFF
>TRBV7-2|TRBJ2-5|TRBD2
CASSFSRGGFRETQYF
>TRBV11-2|TRBJ1-2|TRBD1
CASLRGRSYGYTF
>TRBV6-5|TRBJ2-3|NA
CASVLGHLTDTQYF
>TRBV7-2|TRBJ1-1|NA
CASSLAGRRGTEAFF
>TRBV28|TRBJ1-1|NA
CASSFGNYGAFF
>TRBV27|TRBJ2-3|NA
CASSIQTSTDTQYF
>TRBV18|TRBJ2-3|NA
CASSPGAGSTDTQYF
>TRBV7-2|TRBJ2-3|NA
CASSLPFGGADTQYF
>TRBV9|TRBJ1-6|NA
CASSQNNSPLHF
>TRBV28|TRBJ1-1|NA
CASTPRNTEAFF
>TRBV7-2|TRBJ2-1|TRBD2
CASSLGSGGASNEQFF
>TRBV4-2|TRBJ2-4|NA
CASSQDKGTKNIQYF
>TRBV11-2|TRBJ2-1|NA
CASSLDRVGRRLNEQFF
>TRBV6-5|TRBJ2-7|NA
CASSWQGSYEQYF
>TRBV7-2|TRBJ2-5|TRBD2
CASHLAGAKGETQYF
>TRBV7-2|TRBJ1-5|TRBD1
CASSPDRVGQPQHF
>TRBV6-5|TRBJ2-1|TRBD1
CASSYRDRAGHEQFF
>TRBV19|TRBJ1-3|TRBD1
CASSTGNGNTIYF